Each of the 24 T cell receptor beta chains below was sequenced from the same sample in a study of beta chain features in type 1 diabetes. What was sequenced were expressed TCRB transcripts, since all of the isolated RNA had been reverse transcribed. Repertoires were generated with immunoSEQ multiplex PCR, while TCRdb's copy carries only in-frame clones and drops some. The sample records more than 140,000 clones, approximately 9.8% being singletons. The specimen sequenced was central memory CD4+ T cells from blood. These receptors were collected from a woman aged 40-49 years in good health.

In this sample, this clone turned up a few times. DNA of the CDR3: TGTGCCAGCAACGTGGTTGGACACCCTCCAAGTGAAGCTTTCTTT. Amino acid sequence: CASNVVGHPPSEAFF. The J gene is TRBJ1-1, the V gene TRBV6-5; weak D call: TRBD1 (5 bases). The CDR3 length is 15 residues. CDR1 is MNHEY and CDR2 is SVGAGI in the germline V gene. V lost 7 bases and J 7 bases, leaving 22 bases between the germline ends.

V gene TRBV5-1 combines with J gene TRBJ2-3, with TRBD2 matching 8 bases. This CDR3 contains 16 residues. The V segment lost 0 bases and the J segment 1 base; nucleotides outside the gene matches: 4. Germline lookup yields CDR1 SGHRS and CDR2 YFSETQ. Written as DNA, the CDR3 is TGCGCCAGCAGCTTGGGCTACGGGGGGGGCACAGATACGCAGTATTTT. This translates into CASSLGYGGGTDTQYF.

This clone was picked up a small number of times. The chain recombines TRBV7-6 with TRBJ2-1; D may be TRBD1 (5 bases). Germline CDR1 and CDR2: SGHVS and FNYEAQ. V lost 2 bases, J lost 8 bases, and 13 bases lay in between. The CDR3 sequence is 14 residues long. CDR3 region: CASSLLSRGDEQFF. CDR3 nucleotides: TGTGCCAGCAGCTTATTGTCAAGGGGCGATGAGCAGTTCTTC.

This clone was seen a handful of times. The chain employs TRBV2 and TRBJ2-5; D perhaps matches TRBD2 (5 bases). This CDR3 contains 15 residues. V was shortened by 1 base and J by 3 bases, with 12 bases between the two germline ends. The V gene's germline CDR1 is SNHLY and CDR2 FYNNEI. The CDR3 coding sequence is TGTGCCAGCAGTGAAGTAGGACGGGGTAAAGAGACCCAGTACTTC. Translating it yields CASSEVGRGKETQYF. Full variable domain (outside the CDR3, taken from reference TRBV2 and TRBJ2-5): EPEVTQTPSHQVTQMGQEVILRCVPISNHLYFYWYRQILGQKVEFLVSFYNNEISEKSEIFDDQFSVERPDGSNFTLKIRSTKLEDSAMYFCASSEVGRGKETQYFGPGTRLLVL.

The genes are TRBV6-1 and TRBJ2-5; 7 nucleotides line up with TRBD1. CDR3 size: 15 residues. The ends lost 6 bases at V and 2 bases at J; junction bases unmatched: 9. Per germline, CDR1 MNHNS and CDR2 SASEGT. CDR3 protein: CASSPGQQLQETQYF. In DNA form, the CDR3 reads TGTGCCAGCAGCCCGGGACAGCAACTTCAAGAGACCCAGTACTTC.

The V gene is TRBV19, the J gene TRBJ1-6, with TRBD1 matching 7 bases. Trimming cost V 6 bases and J 3 bases; bases outside gene matches: 5. Germline CDR1 reads LNHDA; CDR2 reads SQIVND (reference sequence). This CDR3 is 15 amino acids long. CDR3 nucleotide sequence: TGTGCCAGTAGCGACCGGACAGGCTATAATTCACCCCTCCACTTT. It is translated as CASSDRTGYNSPLHF.

This clone was found a few times. The chain recombines TRBV5-1 with TRBJ2-5, with TRBD2 matching over 10 bases. The V gene's germline CDR1 is SGHRS and CDR2 YFSETQ. The V segment lost 6 bases and the J segment 5 bases; nucleotides outside the gene matches: 10. CDR3 size: 15 residues. The CDR3: CASNEAGGLRETQYF. As DNA, the CDR3 is TGCGCCAGCAATGAAGCGGGGGGGCTCCGGGAGACCCAGTACTTC.

This sequence joins TRBV4-2 and TRBJ2-7, with 12 bases matching TRBD2. V gave up 4 bases and J gave up 5 bases; unmatched junction bases: 12. The CDR3 is 17 amino acids. The germline V gene encodes CDR1 LGHNA and CDR2 YNFKEQ. CDR3 nucleotides: TGTGCCAGCAGCCCTCAGAGAGAACTAGCGGGGGGCCACGAGCAGTACTTC. Its protein is CASSPQRELAGGHEQYF.

This clone was counted only a few times. This chain links TRBV29-1 with TRBJ2-3, with a tentative D call TRBD1 (5 bases). Germline V gene sequence: CDR1 SQVTM, CDR2 ANQGSEA. Trimming left V 7 bases short and J 1 base short, with 18 bases between. This CDR3 has 15 residues. CDR3 sequence: CSAGGKGYGTDTQYF. CDR3 nucleotides: TGCAGCGCAGGTGGCAAGGGGTACGGCACAGATACGCAGTATTTT.

J is TRBJ1-2 and V is TRBV27; tentatively, D is TRBD1 (6 bases). The V end lost 3 bases, the J end lost 4 bases, and 12 bases lay between the germline ends. Germline-derived CDR1 and CDR2 are MNHEY and SMNVEV (reference sequence). The CDR3 totals 14 residues. The CDR3 is CASSLGGGFYGYTF. CDR3 nucleotide sequence: TGTGCCAGCAGTTTGGGGGGGGGCTTCTATGGCTACACCTTC.

V and J are TRBV9 and TRBJ2-5; D ambiguous. Looked up from germline, CDR1 is SGDLS and CDR2 is YYNGEE. V was shortened by 0 bases and J by 0 bases, with 6 bases between the two germline ends. CDR3 length: 14 residues. CDR3: CASSVGQNQETQYF. CDR3 DNA: TGTGCCAGCAGCGTAGGGCAGAACCAAGAGACCCAGTACTTC.

This clone occurred a few times. V is TRBV29-1 and J is TRBJ2-2, with D maybe TRBD1 (6 bases). This CDR3 comprises 14 residues. Trimming took off 6 bases at V and 2 bases at J, with 13 bases between the two ends. Germline lookup yields CDR1 SQVTM and CDR2 ANQGSEA. DNA of the CDR3: TGCAGCGTGAGGACAGTCCTAAACACCGGGGAGCTGTTTTTT. The encoded protein is CSVRTVLNTGELFF.

This clone was counted many times. The J gene is TRBJ1-1, the V gene TRBV5-4, with a tentative D call TRBD1 (5 bases). The V end was cut by 4 bases, the J end by 0 bases, with 10 bases between. The CDR3 runs 14 residues. CDR1 is SGHNT, CDR2 YYREEE, per germline (reference sequence). CDR3 DNA sequence: TGTGCCAGCAGCATCGACAGCATGAACACTGAAGCTTTCTTT. This codes for CASSIDSMNTEAFF.

The chain joins TRBV14 to TRBJ2-2, with TRBD1 matching over 9 bases. Germline V gene sequence: CDR1 SGHDN, CDR2 FVKESK. With V trimmed by 0 bases and J by 7 bases, 9 bases remained unmatched. This CDR3 spans 17 amino acids. CDR3: CASSQDWGTGRSGELFF. The CDR3 DNA follows: TGTGCCAGCAGCCAAGATTGGGGGACAGGGAGGAGCGGGGAGCTGTTTTTT.

The chain couples TRBV6-1 to TRBJ1-2; 8 nucleotides match TRBD1. V dropped 4 bases and J dropped 4; count of bases not matched to a gene: 5. The CDR3 totals 14 residues. Germline V gene lookup returns CDR1 MNHNS and CDR2 SASEGT. The CDR3 loop is CASSGQGILYGYTF. The CDR3 coding sequence is TGTGCCAGCAGTGGACAGGGGATTCTCTATGGCTACACCTTC.

The rearrangement uses TRBV4-2 and TRBJ2-6; TRBD2 agrees at 8 bases. Germline CDR1 and CDR2: LGHNA and YNFKEQ. The CDR3 has 16 amino acids. The V gene end was trimmed by 3 bases and the J gene end by 10 bases; junction bases not matched to a gene: 11. DNA for the CDR3: TGTGCCAGCAGCCAGGGAGCGGGGGTAACCTCTAACGTCCTGACTTTC. Amino acids: CASSQGAGVTSNVLTF.

The V gene is TRBV27, the J gene TRBJ1-2, with D perhaps TRBD1 (5 bases). Germline values: CDR1 MNHEY, CDR2 SMNVEV (reference sequence). This CDR3 has 12 residues. V lost 2 bases to trimming and J lost 5 bases, with 6 bases between them. The CDR3 is CASSLKGYGYTF. For the CDR3, the DNA is TGTGCCAGCAGTTTAAAGGGGTATGGCTACACCTTC.

This clone was seen a handful of times. The J gene is TRBJ2-7, the V gene TRBV5-1; D unclear. Germline lookup yields CDR1 SGHRS and CDR2 YFSETQ. Trimming cost V 0 bases and J 2 bases, with 9 bases left between them. The CDR3 has 14 amino acids. CDR3 in amino acids: CASSLDPRTYEQYF. The CDR3, as DNA: TGCGCCAGCAGCTTGGATCCGAGAACCTACGAGCAGTACTTC.

The genes are TRBV25-1 and TRBJ2-5, with D maybe TRBD1 (5 bases). The germline CDR1 and CDR2 sequences are MGHDK and SYGVNS. This CDR3 comprises 15 residues. V gave up 5 bases and J gave up 0 bases, with 13 bases separating them. The CDR3: CASSYRQPYQETQYF. CDR3 DNA: TGTGCCAGCAGTTACCGACAGCCGTACCAAGAGACCCAGTACTTC.

The V gene is TRBV5-1, the J gene TRBJ1-4; weak D call: TRBD1 (5 bases). CDR1 is SGHRS and CDR2 is YFSETQ in the germline V gene. The CDR3 is 16 residues long. Trimming took off 5 bases at V and 0 bases at J, with 14 bases between the two ends. The CDR3 loop reads CASSGEDSSTNEKLFF. Here the CDR3 DNA reads TGCGCCAGCAGTGGGGAAGACAGTTCAACTAATGAAAAACTGTTTTTT.

This clone was counted only a few times. The chain carries TRBV7-2 and TRBJ1-1; the D is unclear. Deletions cut 3 bases from V and 8 bases from J, with 7 bases between. The CDR3 loop spans 11 amino acids. Germline V lookup: CDR1 SGHTA, CDR2 FQGNSA. For the CDR3, the DNA is TGTGCCAGCAGCTTCAGCAGGGAAGCTTTCTTT. Translation gives CASSFSREAFF.

The chain links TRBV5-1 to TRBJ2-6; maybe TRBD1 (6 bases). CDR3 size: 14 residues. Trimming pared 7 bases from V and 3 bases from J, leaving 11 bases between. The germline gives CDR1 SGHRS, CDR2 YFSETQ. The CDR3 nucleotides are TGCGCCAGCTACAGGGACCTTGGGGCCAACGTCCTGACTTTC. Its translation: CASYRDLGANVLTF. Full variable domain (remainder filled in from reference TRBV5-1 and TRBJ2-6): KAGVTQTPRYLIKTRGQQVTLSCSPISGHRSVSWYQQTPGQGLQFLFEYFSETQRNKGNFPGRFSGRQFSNSRSEMNVSTLELGDSALYLCASYRDLGANVLTFGAGSRLTVL.

This chain links TRBV28 with TRBJ1-5; 8 nucleotides agree with TRBD1. Germline assignment: CDR1 MDHEN and CDR2 SYDVKM. There are 16 residues in the CDR3. With 1 base clipped from V and 7 bases from J, the junction kept 9 bases outside the gene matches. The CDR3 DNA reads as TGTGCCAGCAGTTTATTCGACAGGGGATTTAGACAGCCCCAGCATTTT. Translated: CASSLFDRGFRQPQHF.

The chain joins TRBV9 to TRBJ2-2, with D tentatively TRBD1 (5 bases). The germline V gene has CDR1 SGDLS and CDR2 YYNGEE. The germline V and J ends were trimmed by 3 bases and 1 base, with 13 bases remaining between them. The CDR3 runs 16 residues. For the CDR3, the DNA is TGTGCCAGCAGCGACACGGCAGGGATGAACACCGGGGAGCTGTTTTTT. Its translation is CASSDTAGMNTGELFF.